Listed below are T cell receptor beta chains from one sample, sequenced in a study of T cell repertoires in cytomegalovirus infection. TCRdb called the reads again in MiXCR, with one record for every CDR3 protein. The sample includes fewer than 550,000 distinct CDR3 sequences, about 11% of them seen just once. The sample was PBMCs. The receptors originated from a human donor in good health (CMV status not recorded). Some clones in this sample may be carry-over from other donors' samples. CDR3s include the opening cysteine and the closing phenylalanine or tryptophan. The order of the fields is V gene, clone size, J gene, CDR3 protein. Part of the rows lack a size; the others show once, few, many or a class for expanded clones.

>TRBV12-3/TRBV12-4|few|TRBJ1-1
CASSPNLIEAFF
>TRBV7-9|many|TRBJ1-4
CASSQSGAREKLFF
>TRBV15|many|TRBJ2-4
CATSRDLRSGGPPGKNIQYF
>TRBV9|.|TRBJ1-5
CASSRPRGRGSNQPQHF
>TRBV5-1|many|TRBJ1-5
CASSRTGSQPQHF
>TRBV7-2|many|TRBJ1-5
CASSGRDNQPQHF
>TRBV7-2|many|TRBJ2-7
CASSLLAAYEQYF
>TRBV19|many|TRBJ1-2
CASSRTGALSPYGYTF
>TRBV12-3/TRBV12-4|many|TRBJ2-5
CASSLNLVTEETQYF
>TRBV11-2|.|TRBJ2-4
CASSLRQGRENIQYF
>TRBV20-1|many|TRBJ2-4
CSASGLAKNIQYF
>TRBV7-9|.|TRBJ1-2
CASSLEQYYGYTF
>TRBV5-5|many|TRBJ2-1
CASSSSQTGGEQFF
>TRBV24-1|many|TRBJ2-7
CATSERTSGLHEQYF
>TRBV11-2|many|TRBJ2-3
CASSPVAGVDTQYF
>TRBV7-8|many|TRBJ1-5
CASSLIDPDQPQHF
>TRBV11-3|many|TRBJ2-1
CASSLGTRGTRSLNEQFF